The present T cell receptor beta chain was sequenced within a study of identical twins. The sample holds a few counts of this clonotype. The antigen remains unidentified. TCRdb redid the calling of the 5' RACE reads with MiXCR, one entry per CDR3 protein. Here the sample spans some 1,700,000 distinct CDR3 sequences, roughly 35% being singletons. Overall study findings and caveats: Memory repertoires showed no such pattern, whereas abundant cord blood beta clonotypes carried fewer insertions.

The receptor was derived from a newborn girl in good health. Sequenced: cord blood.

In nucleotides, the CDR3 is TGTGCCAGCAGCAAAGTTGAACAGGGGGGCACAGATACGCAGTATTTT. Translated, it gives CASSKVEQGGTDTQYF. V gene TRBV21-1 combines with J gene TRBJ2-3; the table's TRBD1 call for D was not verified on the DNA. TRBV21-1 is described as a pseudogene. The CDR3 has 16 residues.